These T cell receptor beta chains were read from a single sample in a study of shared clonotypes between healthy human individuals. TCRdb keeps only in-frame clones here, not all; method: immunoSEQ multiplex PCR. The table has 450,000 or so clones, around 77% seen once. The sample taken for sequencing was PBMCs. These receptors were collected from a woman aged 40-49 years in good health. Some clones in this sample may be carry-over from other donors' samples. Each CDR3 is given with its conserved first and last residue. Each record gives: CDR3 protein, CDR3 DNA, V gene, clone size, J gene, D gene. D genes are given only for firm matches. Size tells how often a clone was seen (once, few, many) or the class of an expanded clone, and some rows leave it out.

CDR3aa: CASSPGRNPNQETQYF
CDR3nt: TGTGCCAGCAGCCCGGGTCGCAACCCCAACCAAGAGACCCAGTACTTC
v_gene: TRBV5-4
abundance: -
j_gene: TRBJ2-5
d_gene: -

CDR3aa: CASSLDGGRSTDTQYF
CDR3nt: TGTGCCAGCAGCTTAGATGGCGGGAGGAGTACAGATACGCAGTATTTT
v_gene: TRBV11-3
abundance: -
j_gene: TRBJ2-3
d_gene: TRBD2

CDR3aa: CASSFPGREASHEQYF
CDR3nt: TGTGCCAGCAGCTTTCCCGGGCGGGAGGCCTCCCACGAGCAGTACTTC
v_gene: TRBV7-9
abundance: -
j_gene: TRBJ2-7
d_gene: TRBD2

CDR3aa: CASSTRWTEAFF
CDR3nt: TGTGCCAGTAGTACCCGGTGGACTGAAGCTTTCTTT
v_gene: TRBV19
abundance: -
j_gene: TRBJ1-1
d_gene: -

CDR3aa: CASSGEPRTDTQYF
CDR3nt: TGTGCCAGCTCGGGGGAACCACGCACAGATACGCAGTATTTT
v_gene: TRBV21-1
abundance: once
j_gene: TRBJ2-3
d_gene: -

CDR3aa: CASSSNLRGADEQFF
CDR3nt: TGTGCCAGCAGCTCGAACCTCCGAGGGGCCGATGAGCAGTTCTTC
v_gene: TRBV11-2
abundance: -
j_gene: TRBJ2-1
d_gene: -

CDR3aa: CASSPQKGWNGYTF
CDR3nt: TGTGCCAGCAGTCCCCAGAAGGGGTGGAATGGCTACACCTTC
v_gene: TRBV6-1
abundance: -
j_gene: TRBJ1-2
d_gene: -

CDR3aa: CSAGAGRPQHF
CDR3nt: TGCAGTGCAGGGGCGGGGCGGCCCCAGCATTTT
v_gene: TRBV20-1
abundance: -
j_gene: TRBJ1-5
d_gene: -

CDR3aa: CASSFLLGANVLTF
CDR3nt: TGTGCCAGCAGTTTTTTACTGGGGGCCAACGTCCTGACTTTC
v_gene: TRBV28
abundance: -
j_gene: TRBJ2-6
d_gene: -

CDR3aa: CASSLSATGGYEQYF
CDR3nt: TGTGCCAGCAGTTTATCGGCTACAGGGGGGTACGAGCAGTACTTC
v_gene: TRBV28
abundance: -
j_gene: TRBJ2-7
d_gene: TRBD1

CDR3aa: CSASGSTEAFF
CDR3nt: TGCAGTGCTTCTGGGAGCACTGAAGCTTTCTTT
v_gene: TRBV20-1
abundance: -
j_gene: TRBJ1-1
d_gene: -

CDR3aa: CASSEGRGQDFF
CDR3nt: TGTGCCAGCAGTGAAGGCAGGGGGCAGGATTTCTTT
v_gene: TRBV2
abundance: once
j_gene: TRBJ1-1
d_gene: TRBD1

CDR3aa: CATSVRNLRGRNQPQHF
CDR3nt: TGTGCCACCAGTGTCCGGAACCTCCGGGGTCGCAATCAGCCCCAGCATTTT
v_gene: TRBV28
abundance: once
j_gene: TRBJ1-5
d_gene: -

CDR3aa: CASSIERGADTQYF
CDR3nt: TGTGCCAGTAGTATAGAAAGGGGTGCAGATACGCAGTATTTT
v_gene: TRBV19
abundance: -
j_gene: TRBJ2-3
d_gene: -

CDR3aa: CASSSGRATDTQYF
CDR3nt: TGTGCCAGCAGTAGCGGGAGGGCCACAGATACGCAGTATTTT
v_gene: TRBV6-5
abundance: -
j_gene: TRBJ2-3
d_gene: TRBD2

CDR3aa: CASSLGSTSYEQYF
CDR3nt: TGTGCCAGCAGCTTAGGATCAACATCCTACGAGCAGTACTTC
v_gene: TRBV11-3
abundance: -
j_gene: TRBJ2-7
d_gene: -

CDR3aa: CASSLLAGGFYEQYF
CDR3nt: TGTGCCAGTAGCCTACTAGCGGGAGGATTTTACGAGCAGTACTTC
v_gene: TRBV19
abundance: -
j_gene: TRBJ2-7
d_gene: TRBD2

CDR3aa: CASRSGLAGAFHEQFF
CDR3nt: TGTGCCAGCAGGTCCGGACTAGCGGGAGCGTTCCATGAGCAGTTCTTC
v_gene: TRBV2
abundance: -
j_gene: TRBJ2-1
d_gene: TRBD2

CDR3aa: CASSRLEGRTDGYTF
CDR3nt: TGCGCCAGCAGCCGCCTCGAAGGGCGGACCGACGGCTACACCTTC
v_gene: TRBV5-1
abundance: few
j_gene: TRBJ1-2
d_gene: -

CDR3aa: CASSALGGPTDTQYF
CDR3nt: TGTGCCAGCAGCGCCTTGGGGGGTCCAACAGATACGCAGTATTTT
v_gene: TRBV7-3
abundance: -
j_gene: TRBJ2-3
d_gene: -

CDR3aa: CAWSRIFPGLARSRAGELFF
CDR3nt: TGTGCCTGGAGTCGTATTTTTCCGGGACTAGCGAGAAGTCGGGCCGGGGAGCTGTTTTTT
v_gene: TRBV30
abundance: few
j_gene: TRBJ2-2
d_gene: TRBD2

CDR3aa: CASSTRVEGYGYTF
CDR3nt: TGTGCCAGCAGCACGCGAGTGGAGGGGTATGGCTACACCTTC
v_gene: TRBV7-2
abundance: once
j_gene: TRBJ1-2
d_gene: -

CDR3aa: CASSYRGAYGYTF
CDR3nt: TGTGCCAGCAGTTACAGGGGGGCCTATGGCTACACCTTC
v_gene: TRBV27
abundance: -
j_gene: TRBJ1-2
d_gene: TRBD1

CDR3aa: CASSRTGGENGYTF
CDR3nt: TGTGCCAGCAGTAGGACAGGGGGCGAGAATGGCTACACCTTC
v_gene: TRBV2
abundance: -
j_gene: TRBJ1-2
d_gene: TRBD1

CDR3aa: CASSFETGREKLFF
CDR3nt: TGTGCCAGCAGCTTTGAGACAGGGCGCGAAAAACTGTTTTTT
v_gene: TRBV7-2
abundance: -
j_gene: TRBJ1-4
d_gene: TRBD1

CDR3aa: CASSVNSHGTGANVLTF
CDR3nt: TGTGCCAGCAGTGTAAACTCTCACGGGACTGGGGCCAACGTCCTGACTTTC
v_gene: TRBV6-1
abundance: -
j_gene: TRBJ2-6
d_gene: -

CDR3aa: CAWSVLGTGSEKLFF
CDR3nt: TGTGCCTGGAGTGTATTGGGGACAGGGAGTGAAAAACTGTTTTTT
v_gene: TRBV30
abundance: -
j_gene: TRBJ1-4
d_gene: TRBD1

CDR3aa: CAWMSGPNEKLFF
CDR3nt: TGTGCCTGGATGTCAGGGCCGAATGAAAAACTGTTTTTT
v_gene: TRBV30
abundance: -
j_gene: TRBJ1-4
d_gene: -

CDR3aa: CASRLHGNYGYTF
CDR3nt: TGTGCCAGCAGGCTCCACGGAAACTATGGCTACACCTTC
v_gene: TRBV28
abundance: -
j_gene: TRBJ1-2
d_gene: -

CDR3aa: CASSLRSTRLHSYGYTF
CDR3nt: TGTGCCAGTAGTTTAAGGTCCACGAGACTCCATTCCTATGGCTACACCTTC
v_gene: TRBV19
abundance: few
j_gene: TRBJ1-2
d_gene: -

CDR3aa: CARGTGTSYEQYF
CDR3nt: TGCGCCAGAGGGACAGGGACGTCCTACGAGCAGTACTTC
v_gene: TRBV10-2
abundance: once
j_gene: TRBJ2-7
d_gene: TRBD1

CDR3aa: CASSSMGTGAFTDTQYF
CDR3nt: TGTGCCAGCAGTTCTATGGGGACAGGGGCGTTCACAGATACGCAGTATTTT
v_gene: TRBV27
abundance: -
j_gene: TRBJ2-3
d_gene: TRBD1

CDR3aa: CASTQTSGQETQYF
CDR3nt: TGTGCCAGCACCCAGACTAGCGGGCAAGAGACCCAGTACTTC
v_gene: TRBV6-5
abundance: -
j_gene: TRBJ2-5
d_gene: TRBD2

CDR3aa: CASSRGAADSYEQYF
CDR3nt: TGTGCCAGCAGCCGTGGGGCAGCGGACTCCTACGAGCAGTACTTC
v_gene: TRBV13
abundance: once
j_gene: TRBJ2-7
d_gene: -

CDR3aa: CASSRPGQGTNEAFF
CDR3nt: TGTGCCAGCAGTAGGCCGGGACAGGGGACGAATGAAGCTTTCTTT
v_gene: TRBV28
abundance: -
j_gene: TRBJ1-1
d_gene: TRBD1

CDR3aa: CSVVGSGGRGYTF
CDR3nt: TGCAGCGTTGTGGGTTCAGGGGGTCGGGGCTACACCTTC
v_gene: TRBV29-1
abundance: -
j_gene: TRBJ1-2
d_gene: TRBD1

CDR3aa: CASSLGGRINTEAFF
CDR3nt: TGTGCCAGCAGTTTAGGTGGGAGGATTAACACTGAAGCTTTCTTT
v_gene: TRBV11-2
abundance: -
j_gene: TRBJ1-1
d_gene: -

CDR3aa: CASSPIIAGGTNEQFF
CDR3nt: TGTGCCAGCAGCCCGATAATAGCGGGAGGGACCAATGAGCAGTTCTTC
v_gene: TRBV7-3
abundance: few
j_gene: TRBJ2-1
d_gene: TRBD2

CDR3aa: CASSPPVATMNTEAFF
CDR3nt: TGTGCCAGCAGCCCCCCGGTCGCCACAATGAACACTGAAGCTTTCTTT
v_gene: TRBV4-2
abundance: -
j_gene: TRBJ1-1
d_gene: -

CDR3aa: CASSPYSGRTSYEQYF
CDR3nt: TGTGCCAGCAGTCCGTATAGCGGGAGGACCTCCTACGAGCAGTACTTC
v_gene: TRBV28
abundance: -
j_gene: TRBJ2-7
d_gene: TRBD2

CDR3aa: CASALGTPSQPQHF
CDR3nt: TGTGCTAGTGCCCTGGGGACCCCAAGTCAGCCCCAGCATTTT
v_gene: TRBV12-5
abundance: -
j_gene: TRBJ1-5
d_gene: -

CDR3aa: CASTLTGTPDQPQHF
CDR3nt: TGTGCCAGCACCCTAACCGGGACCCCTGATCAGCCCCAGCATTTT
v_gene: TRBV6-1
abundance: -
j_gene: TRBJ1-5
d_gene: -

CDR3aa: CATSRDLDFNYGYTF
CDR3nt: TGTGCCACCAGCAGAGATCTTGATTTTAACTATGGCTACACCTTC
v_gene: TRBV15
abundance: -
j_gene: TRBJ1-2
d_gene: -

CDR3aa: CASSHPPSRGNTIYF
CDR3nt: TGCGCCAGCAGCCATCCCCCGTCCCGGGGAAACACCATATATTTT
v_gene: TRBV4-1
abundance: once
j_gene: TRBJ1-3
d_gene: -

CDR3aa: CASSAGRDTEAFF
CDR3nt: TGTGCCAGCAGCGCCGGACGGGACACTGAAGCTTTCTTT
v_gene: TRBV9
abundance: many
j_gene: TRBJ1-1
d_gene: -

CDR3aa: CASKGGEATDTQYF
CDR3nt: TGTGCCAGCAAGGGGGGCGAGGCCACAGATACGCAGTATTTT
v_gene: TRBV6-4
abundance: few
j_gene: TRBJ2-3
d_gene: -

CDR3aa: CASSQGLAGGEQFF
CDR3nt: TGCGCCAGCAGCCAGGGACTAGCGGGGGGTGAGCAGTTCTTC
v_gene: TRBV5-1
abundance: once
j_gene: TRBJ2-1
d_gene: TRBD2

CDR3aa: CASSLWQDYGYTF
CDR3nt: TGTGCCAGCAGCTTATGGCAGGACTATGGCTACACCTTC
v_gene: TRBV13
abundance: -
j_gene: TRBJ1-2
d_gene: -

CDR3aa: CASSEGYQETQYF
CDR3nt: TGCGCCAGCAGCGAGGGATACCAAGAGACCCAGTACTTC
v_gene: TRBV4-1
abundance: -
j_gene: TRBJ2-5
d_gene: -

CDR3aa: CASSLGGTPQMEAFF
CDR3nt: TGTGCCAGCAGCTTAGGAGGGACACCTCAAATGGAAGCTTTCTTT
v_gene: TRBV7-9
abundance: -
j_gene: TRBJ1-1
d_gene: -

CDR3aa: CASTAAGRYNEQFF
CDR3nt: TGTGCCAGCACCGCAGCGGGAAGGTACAATGAGCAGTTCTTC
v_gene: TRBV7-2
abundance: -
j_gene: TRBJ2-1
d_gene: TRBD2